Following are 28 T cell receptor beta chains from one sample sequenced in a study of blood T cells in healthy people across ages. Primed by a sample-barcoded 5' primer and a J-beta primer mix, a second PCR proceeded for about 6 to 12 cycles. A single record per CDR3 protein comes from TCRdb applying MiXCR to the 5' RACE reads. Of about 680,000 distinct CDR3 sequences listed, roughly 49% are singletons. Sequences were obtained from blood. The receptor set was obtained from a woman aged 55-69 years in good health.

This clonotype has just one count. V is TRBV20-1 and J is TRBJ2-1; the D gene is possibly TRBD2 (6 bases). V was clipped by 0 bases and J by 0 bases, with 15 bases between them. Germline V CDR1 and CDR2: DFQATT, SNEGSKA (reference sequence). The CDR3 is 17 amino acids. Here the CDR3 reads CSARDSGGIISYNEQFF. In DNA form, the CDR3 reads TGCAGTGCTAGAGATAGTGGAGGGATTATCTCCTACAATGAGCAGTTCTTC.

The chain recombines TRBV29-1 with TRBJ1-1; D not certain. The germline V and J ends were trimmed by 4 bases and 0 bases, with 12 bases remaining between them. This CDR3 has 14 residues. Per the germline V gene, CDR1 is SQVTM and CDR2 is ANQGSEA. CDR3 coding DNA: TGCAGCGTTGCTGGGCAGTACATGAACACTGAAGCTTTCTTT. Protein product: CSVAGQYMNTEAFF.

With respect to this clonotype: One end of the junction is discordant with germline, which a read error may explain. J is TRBJ2-4 and V is TRBV20-1; 7 bases are a match to TRBD1. CDR1 is DFQATT, CDR2 SNEGSKA, per germline (reference sequence). There are 13 residues in the CDR3. The CDR3 loop is CSAEDRRKNSQYF. The CDR3 bases are TGCAGTGCTGAGGACAGGAGGAAAAACAGTCAGTACTTC.

CDR3 amino acids: CASRIVGSTDTQYF. CDR3 DNA sequence: TGTGCCAGCAGGATAGTAGGTAGCACAGATACGCAGTATTTT. This chain connects TRBV11-2 to TRBJ2-3; D gene unclear. CDR3 length equals 14 residues. CDR1 and CDR2 from the germline V gene are SGHAT and FQNNGV. Trimming removed 6 bases at V and 0 bases at J, with 10 bases between.

This clonotype was observed a handful of times. The V and J genes are TRBV28 and TRBJ2-7, with TRBD2 identical over 11 bases. Germline CDR1 MDHEN, CDR2 SYDVKM. This CDR3 spans 15 amino acids. Trimming removed 6 bases from V and 2 bases from J; junction bases left unmatched: 6. CDR3 residues: CASSNSGRATYEQYF. For the CDR3, the DNA is TGTGCCAGCAGCAATAGCGGGAGGGCTACCTACGAGCAGTACTTC.

This chain connects TRBV12-3 or TRBV12-4 to TRBJ2-4, with D maybe TRBD1 (6 bases). The J call is uncertain, as TRBJ2-7 better fits the DNA end. The CDR3 runs to 11 residues. The CDR3 loop is CASSGQSEQYF. CDR3 coding DNA: TGTGCCAGCAGCGGACAGTCCGAGCAGTACTTC.

This clonotype was seen more than once but under ten times. This may come from a read error, since a much larger clone is one base off. The chain links TRBV7-3 to TRBJ2-1, with 7 bases matching TRBD2. CDR1 and CDR2 from the germline V gene are SGHTA and FQGTGA. J gave up 0 bases and V 5 bases, and 4 bases lay outside the gene matches. The CDR3 extends over 15 amino acids. The CDR3 here is CASSPGTTSYNEQFF. The CDR3 DNA follows: TGTGCCAGCAGCCCCGGGACTACCTCCTACAATGAGCAGTTCTTC.

The V and J genes are TRBV29-1 and TRBJ2-7; D uncertain. The DNA end is more similar to TRBJ2-5, so the J call may be wrong. Germline values: CDR1 SQVTM, CDR2 ANQGSEA. The CDR3 covers 13 residues. As DNA, the CDR3 is TGCAGCGTGGACGCAACAGCAAGTTGGACCCAGTACTTC. This encodes CSVDATASWTQYF.

This chain uses TRBV20-1 with TRBJ1-4; D call uncertain. The CDR3 runs 14 residues. V was cut by 5 bases and J by 7 bases, with 17 bases left in between. The germline V gene encodes CDR1 DFQATT and CDR2 SNEGSKA (reference sequence). CDR3 region: CSAGSGPSGEKLFF. The CDR3 nucleotides read TGCAGTGCTGGATCGGGTCCCTCGGGTGAAAAACTGTTTTTT.

The chain carries TRBV30 and TRBJ1-1; 10 bases match TRBD1. CDR1 is GTSNPN, CDR2 SVGIG, per germline (reference sequence). The length of the CDR3 is 15 residues. Trimming at V came to 1 base and at J to 7 bases, leaving 9 bases not matched to a gene. DNA for the CDR3: TGTGCCTGGAGTGCAAAAGACAGGGGGCAAGGTGAAGCTTTCTTT. Its translation: CAWSAKDRGQGEAFF.

This chain joins TRBV5-1 and TRBJ2-3, with 7 bases lining up with TRBD2. The CDR3 has 16 residues. The germline gives CDR1 SGHRS, CDR2 YFSETQ. The V segment lost 4 bases and the J segment 2 bases; nucleotides outside the gene matches: 10. CDR3 bases: TGCGCCAGCAGCCCGCGCTGGGGGGGGATCACAGATACGCAGTATTTT. This sequence encodes CASSPRWGGITDTQYF.

This clonotype has just a few counts. The chain combines TRBV12-3 or TRBV12-4 with TRBJ2-1; TRBD2 matches 8 bases. This CDR3 is built from 13 residues. Trimming took 9 bases from V and 4 from J; bases not matched to a gene: 5. The CDR3 DNA follows: TGTGCCAGTAGACTAGCGAATTACAATGAGCAGTTCTTC. As protein: CASRLANYNEQFF.

V usage is TRBV7-2 and J usage is TRBJ1-2, with D possibly being TRBD1 (6 bases). CDR1 and CDR2 from the germline V gene are SGHTA and FQGNSA. The germline V and J ends were trimmed by 7 bases and 5 bases, with 14 bases remaining between them. The CDR3 contains 13 residues. The CDR3 loop is CASTLTGNYGYTF. The DNA for the CDR3 is TGTGCCAGCACCCTCACAGGGAATTATGGCTACACCTTC.

The CDR3 reads CASSMWDEQFF. CDR3 coding DNA: TGTGCCAGTAGTATGTGGGATGAGCAGTTCTTC. J is TRBJ2-1 and V is TRBV19; D not certain. The CDR3 is 11 residues long. Between the trimmed V and J ends, which lost 3 bases and 8 bases, there was a span of 5 bases. Germline lookup yields CDR1 LNHDA and CDR2 SQIVND (reference sequence).

The chain joins TRBV20-1 to TRBJ2-2; 7 nucleotides line up with TRBD1. The CDR3 is made up of 12 amino acids. Germline V gene data show CDR1 as DFQATT and CDR2 as SNEGSKA (reference sequence). J gave up 5 bases and V 6 bases, and 3 bases lay outside the gene matches. Here the CDR3 reads CSARGQTGELFF. The CDR3 nucleotides are TGCAGTGCGAGGGGGCAAACCGGGGAGCTGTTTTTT.

This clonotype was observed a handful of times. V and J are TRBV20-1 and TRBJ2-5, with 12 bases fitting TRBD2. Germline trimming cut 6 bases from V and 3 bases from J; bases unmatched to any gene: 8. This CDR3 comprises 15 residues. Germline V CDR1 and CDR2: DFQATT, SNEGSKA (reference sequence). The CDR3 region is CSAYPGLAGKETQYF. DNA for the CDR3: TGCAGTGCCTATCCCGGACTAGCGGGAAAAGAGACCCAGTACTTC.

The rearrangement uses TRBV6-2 or TRBV6-3 and TRBJ2-5; D gene unclear. The ends were cut back, 4 bases at V and 7 bases at J, with 10 bases in the middle. The length of the CDR3 is 12 residues. The germline V gene has CDR1 MNHEY and CDR2 SVGEGT. The CDR3 DNA is TGTGCCAGCAGTTCGGCATACGGGACCCAGTACTTC. Protein: CASSSAYGTQYF.

This clonotype was observed a handful of times. CDR3 protein: CASSQVGGQRYETQYF. In nucleotides, the CDR3 is TGCGCCAGCAGCCAAGTAGGCGGACAGCGATATGAGACCCAGTACTTC. The chain links TRBV4-3 to TRBJ2-5, with D possibly matching TRBD1 (6 bases). CDR3 length: 16 amino acids. V was shortened by 1 base and J by 5 bases, with 17 bases between the two germline ends. Germline loops: CDR1 LGHNA, CDR2 YSLEER.

This chain links TRBV29-1 with TRBJ2-1; 8 nucleotides align to TRBD1. CDR1 SQVTM and CDR2 ANQGSEA come from the germline V gene. CDR3 length: 14 amino acids. The V segment lost 7 bases and the J segment 6 bases; nucleotides outside the gene matches: 11. The CDR3, as DNA: TGCAGCGGCCAGGGGGCGGCTCGGCTCAATGAGCAGTTCTTC. Its translation: CSGQGAARLNEQFF.

V gene TRBV7-2 combines with J gene TRBJ1-5; TRBD1 might be the D (6 bases). Germline assignment: CDR1 SGHTA and CDR2 FQGNSA. The length of the CDR3 is 13 residues. Deletions cut 5 bases from V and 4 bases from J, with 9 bases between. The CDR3 DNA follows: TGTGCCAGCAGCGAAGGACAGAATCAGCCCCAGCATTTT. It is translated as CASSEGQNQPQHF.

J is TRBJ1-4 and V is TRBV4-3, with D perhaps matching TRBD1 (5 bases). CDR3 length equals 16 residues. Germline values: CDR1 LGHNA, CDR2 YSLEER. The V and J ends lost 4 bases and 0 bases respectively, with 12 bases between them. This CDR3 is CASSLLTGTTNEKLFF. Here the CDR3 DNA reads TGCGCCAGCAGCCTCCTAACAGGAACAACTAATGAAAAACTGTTTTTT.

This rearrangement joins TRBV5-1 to TRBJ2-4; 9 bases map to TRBD2. V was pared by 2 bases and J by 6 bases, with 6 bases of the junction left unmatched. Germline CDR1 is SGHRS and CDR2 is YFSETQ. The CDR3 length is 15 residues. The CDR3 spells CASSFSGSNGNIQYF. CDR3 nucleotides: TGCGCCAGCAGCTTTAGCGGGAGTAATGGAAACATTCAGTACTTC.

The chain joins TRBV15 to TRBJ2-7, with D perhaps matching TRBD2 (6 bases). V lost 2 bases and J lost 6, with 11 bases in between. The CDR3 contains 13 residues. The germline V gene encodes CDR1 LNHNV and CDR2 YYDKDF (reference sequence). As DNA, the CDR3 is TGTGCCACCAGCAGACGTTGGGGAGGCGAGCAGTACTTC. Translated: CATSRRWGGEQYF.

This clonotype has only a few counts. The V gene is TRBV2, the J gene TRBJ2-7, with D perhaps matching TRBD1 or TRBD2 (5 bases each). Germline assignment: CDR1 SNHLY and CDR2 FYNNEI. V was shortened by 6 bases and J by 3 bases, with 12 bases between the two germline ends. The CDR3 is 13 amino acids. Written as DNA, the CDR3 is TGTGCCAGCAGACCGGGACGGATCTACGAGCAGTACTTC. Its protein product is CASRPGRIYEQYF.

This chain connects TRBV5-1 to TRBJ2-7; 7 positions match TRBD2. CDR1 is SGHRS and CDR2 is YFSETQ in the germline V gene. The CDR3 has 23 amino acids. Trimming removed 4 bases from V and 0 bases from J; junction bases left unmatched: 31. The CDR3: CASSGTRLNCGRGIKTPSYEQYF. The CDR3 nucleotides are TGCGCCAGCAGCGGAACCCGATTGAATTGCGGGAGAGGTATTAAAACCCCCTCCTACGAGCAGTACTTC.

This clonotype showed up just a few times. The V gene is TRBV14, the J gene TRBJ2-4; 9 nucleotides match TRBD2. V shed 6 bases, J shed 9 bases, and the junction held 9 bases outside the gene matches. The germline CDR1 and CDR2 sequences are SGHDN and FVKESK. The CDR3 length is 14 residues. The CDR3 protein is CASSPFSGRGIQYF. For the CDR3, the DNA is TGTGCCAGCAGTCCCTTTAGCGGGAGAGGCATTCAGTACTTC. Together with reference TRBV14 and TRBJ2-4, the CDR3 gives the full variable domain: EAGVTQFPSHSVIEKGQTVTLRCDPISGHDNLYWYRRVMGKEIKFLLHFVKESKQDESGMPNNRFLAERTGGTYSTLKVQPAELEDSGVYFCASSPFSGRGIQYFGAGTRLSVL.

The chain is built from TRBV6-1 and TRBJ1-1; no clear D. Germline V lookup: CDR1 MNHNS, CDR2 SASEGT. Between the trimmed V and J ends, which lost 8 bases and 0 bases, there was a span of 10 bases. CDR3 length: 13 residues. The CDR3 protein is CASGIGMNTEAFF. The CDR3 coding sequence is TGTGCCAGCGGTATCGGCATGAACACTGAAGCTTTCTTT.

As regards this clonotype: The junction departs from the called germline gene at one end, perhaps through a read error. The chain has TRBV6-5 and TRBJ1-2; no reliable D call. The CDR3 consists of 12 residues. Per germline, CDR1 MNHEY and CDR2 SVGAGI. The CDR3, as DNA: TGTGCCGGCACGGGCTTCGGCTATGGCCACACCTTC. Translated, it gives CAGTGFGYGHTF.